A single sample is the source of the 2 T cell receptor beta chains below, sequenced in a study of shared clonotypes between healthy human individuals. Produced via immunoSEQ multiplex PCR; TCRdb's table is partial and in-frame only. The sample holds about 2.2 million clones, around 93% seen once. The naive CD8 fraction comprised CD45RO-negative cells positively selected for CCR7 and excluded terminally differentiated effector memory CD45RA+ cells. Material: naive CD8+ T cells from PBMCs. These receptors all stem from a man aged 18-30 years in good health. Some clones in this sample may be carry-over from other donors' samples.

The chain combines TRBV7-9 with TRBJ2-5; D possibly uses TRBD1 or TRBD2 (5 bases each). CDR1 is SEHNR and CDR2 is FQNEAQ in the germline V gene (reference sequence). The CDR3 loop spans 13 amino acids. The V end lost 2 bases, the J end lost 11 bases, and 15 bases lay between the germline ends. CDR3 DNA sequence: TGTGCCAGCAGCTTAATCGGCTTCAGGGAGCAGTACTTC. Protein product: CASSLIGFREQYF.

This chain's CDR3 is CASSEGQGRTDTQYF. The CDR3 nucleotides are TGTGCCAGCAGCGAAGGACAGGGACGCACAGATACGCAGTATTTT. V gene TRBV9 combines with J gene TRBJ2-3; TRBD1 matches at 8 bases. Germline V gives CDR1 SGDLS, CDR2 YYNGEE. The junction had 4 bases not matched to a gene; V was cut back by 3 bases and J by 1 base. The CDR3 consists of 15 residues.